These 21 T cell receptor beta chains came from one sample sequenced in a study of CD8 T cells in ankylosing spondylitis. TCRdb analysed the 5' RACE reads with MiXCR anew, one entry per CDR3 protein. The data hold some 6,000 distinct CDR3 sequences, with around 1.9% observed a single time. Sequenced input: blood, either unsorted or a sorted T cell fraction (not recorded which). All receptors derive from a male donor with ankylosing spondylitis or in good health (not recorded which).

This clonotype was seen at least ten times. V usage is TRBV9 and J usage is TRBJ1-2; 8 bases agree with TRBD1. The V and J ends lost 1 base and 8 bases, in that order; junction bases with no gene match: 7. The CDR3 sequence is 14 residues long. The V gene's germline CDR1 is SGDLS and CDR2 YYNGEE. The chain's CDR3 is CASSVTGTGNGYTF. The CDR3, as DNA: TGTGCCAGCAGCGTAACCGGGACAGGTAACGGCTACACCTTC.

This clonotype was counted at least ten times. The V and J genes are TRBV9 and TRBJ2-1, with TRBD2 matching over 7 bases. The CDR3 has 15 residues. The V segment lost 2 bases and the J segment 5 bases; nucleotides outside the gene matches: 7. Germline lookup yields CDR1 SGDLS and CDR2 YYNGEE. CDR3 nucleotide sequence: TGTGCCAGCAGCGTCCTTAGCGGGCAACACAATGAGCAGTTCTTC. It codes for CASSVLSGQHNEQFF.

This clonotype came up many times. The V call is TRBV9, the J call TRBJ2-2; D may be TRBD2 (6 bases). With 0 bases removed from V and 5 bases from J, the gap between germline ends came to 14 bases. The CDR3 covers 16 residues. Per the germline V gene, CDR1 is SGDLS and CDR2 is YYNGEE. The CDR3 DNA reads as TGTGCCAGCAGCGTAGGCGCGGGGTATCAAACCGGGGAGCTGTTTTTT. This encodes CASSVGAGYQTGELFF.

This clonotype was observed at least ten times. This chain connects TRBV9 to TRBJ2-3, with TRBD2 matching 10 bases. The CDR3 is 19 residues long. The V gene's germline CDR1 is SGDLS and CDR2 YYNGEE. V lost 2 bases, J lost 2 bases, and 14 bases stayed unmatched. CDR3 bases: TGTGCCAGCAGCGTTAGCGGGAGGTCCTACGGTGGGAACACAGATACGCAGTATTTT. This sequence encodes CASSVSGRSYGGNTDTQYF.

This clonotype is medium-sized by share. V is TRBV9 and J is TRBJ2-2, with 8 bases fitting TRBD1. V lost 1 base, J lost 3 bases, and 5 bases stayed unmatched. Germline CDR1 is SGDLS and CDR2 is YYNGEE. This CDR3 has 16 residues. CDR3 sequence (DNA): TGTGCCAGCAGCGTAAACAGGGGGATGGACACCGGGGAGCTGTTTTTT. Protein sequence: CASSVNRGMDTGELFF.

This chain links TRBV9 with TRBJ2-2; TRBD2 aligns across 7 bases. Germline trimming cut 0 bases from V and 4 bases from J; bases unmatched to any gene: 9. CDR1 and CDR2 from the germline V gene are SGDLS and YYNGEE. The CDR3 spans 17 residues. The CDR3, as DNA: TGTGCCAGCAGCGTAGCTTCTAGCGGCGAACCCACCGGGGAGCTGTTTTTT. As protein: CASSVASSGEPTGELFF.

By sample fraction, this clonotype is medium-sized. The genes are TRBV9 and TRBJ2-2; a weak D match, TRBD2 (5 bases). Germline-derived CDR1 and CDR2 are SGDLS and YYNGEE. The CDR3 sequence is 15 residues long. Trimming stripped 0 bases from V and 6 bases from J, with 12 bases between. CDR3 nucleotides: TGTGCCAGCAGCGTAGAGGTGGGAGAAGCCGGGGAGCTGTTTTTT. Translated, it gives CASSVEVGEAGELFF.

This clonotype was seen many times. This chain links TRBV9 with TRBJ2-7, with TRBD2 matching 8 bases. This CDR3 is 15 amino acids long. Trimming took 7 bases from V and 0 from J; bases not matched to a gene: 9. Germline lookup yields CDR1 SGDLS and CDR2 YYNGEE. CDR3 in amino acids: CASGGGRMSSYEQYF. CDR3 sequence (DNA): TGTGCCAGCGGCGGGGGGCGGATGAGCTCCTACGAGCAGTACTTC.

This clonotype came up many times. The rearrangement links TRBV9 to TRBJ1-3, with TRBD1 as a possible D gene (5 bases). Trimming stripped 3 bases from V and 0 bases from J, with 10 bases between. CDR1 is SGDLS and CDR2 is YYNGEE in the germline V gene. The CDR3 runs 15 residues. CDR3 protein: CASSADSSSGNTIYF. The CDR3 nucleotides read TGTGCCAGCAGCGCCGACAGCAGCTCTGGAAACACCATATATTTT. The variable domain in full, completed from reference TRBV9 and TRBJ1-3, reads DSGVTQTPKHLITATGQRVTLRCSPRSGDLSVYWYQQSLDQGLQFLIQYYNGEERAKGNILERFSAQQFPDLHSELNLSSLELGDSALYFCASSADSSSGNTIYFGEGSWLTVV.

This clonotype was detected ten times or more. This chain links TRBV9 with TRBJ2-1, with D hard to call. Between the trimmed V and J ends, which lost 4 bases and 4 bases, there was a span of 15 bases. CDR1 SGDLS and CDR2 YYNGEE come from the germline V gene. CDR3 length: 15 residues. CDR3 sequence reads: CASSPLERPYNEQFF. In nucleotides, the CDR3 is TGTGCCAGCAGCCCCTTGGAGCGCCCATACAATGAGCAGTTCTTC.

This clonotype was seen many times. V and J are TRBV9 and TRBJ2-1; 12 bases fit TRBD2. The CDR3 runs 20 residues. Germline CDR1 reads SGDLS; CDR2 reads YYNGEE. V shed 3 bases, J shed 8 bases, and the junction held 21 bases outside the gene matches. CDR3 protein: CASSERLTASGRASVDEQFF. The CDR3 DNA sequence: TGTGCCAGCAGCGAGAGGCTGACGGCTAGCGGGAGGGCCAGTGTTGATGAGCAGTTCTTC. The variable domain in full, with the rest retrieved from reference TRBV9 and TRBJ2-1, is DSGVTQTPKHLITATGQRVTLRCSPRSGDLSVYWYQQSLDQGLQFLIQYYNGEERAKGNILERFSAQQFPDLHSELNLSSLELGDSALYFCASSERLTASGRASVDEQFFGPGTRLTVL.

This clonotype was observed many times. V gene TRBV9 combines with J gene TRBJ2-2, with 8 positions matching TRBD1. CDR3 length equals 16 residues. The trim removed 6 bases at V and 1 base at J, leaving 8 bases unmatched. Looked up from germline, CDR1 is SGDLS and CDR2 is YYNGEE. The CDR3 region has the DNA TGTGCCAGCACCCCCCGGACAGGGCTGAACACCGGGGAGCTGTTTTTT. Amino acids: CASTPRTGLNTGELFF.

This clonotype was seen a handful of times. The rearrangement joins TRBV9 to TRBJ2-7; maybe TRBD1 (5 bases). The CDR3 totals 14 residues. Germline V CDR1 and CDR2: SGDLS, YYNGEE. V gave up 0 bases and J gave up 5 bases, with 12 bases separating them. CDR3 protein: CASSVEGVLDEQYF. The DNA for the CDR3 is TGTGCCAGCAGCGTAGAAGGGGTTCTGGACGAGCAGTACTTC. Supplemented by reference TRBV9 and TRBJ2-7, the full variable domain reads DSGVTQTPKHLITATGQRVTLRCSPRSGDLSVYWYQQSLDQGLQFLIQYYNGEERAKGNILERFSAQQFPDLHSELNLSSLELGDSALYFCASSVEGVLDEQYFGPGTRLTVT.

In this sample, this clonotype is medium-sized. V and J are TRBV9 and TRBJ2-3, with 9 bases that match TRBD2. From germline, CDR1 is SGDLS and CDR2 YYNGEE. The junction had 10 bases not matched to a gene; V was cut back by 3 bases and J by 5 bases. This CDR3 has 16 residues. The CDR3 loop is CASSGDSGGWGDTQYF. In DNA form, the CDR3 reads TGTGCCAGCAGCGGCGATAGCGGGGGATGGGGAGATACGCAGTATTTT.

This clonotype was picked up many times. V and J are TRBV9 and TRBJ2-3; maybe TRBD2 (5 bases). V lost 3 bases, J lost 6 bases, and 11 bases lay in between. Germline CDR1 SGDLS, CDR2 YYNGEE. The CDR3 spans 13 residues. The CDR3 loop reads CASSEDSTDTQYF. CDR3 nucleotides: TGTGCCAGCAGCGAGGACTCAACCGATACGCAGTATTTT.

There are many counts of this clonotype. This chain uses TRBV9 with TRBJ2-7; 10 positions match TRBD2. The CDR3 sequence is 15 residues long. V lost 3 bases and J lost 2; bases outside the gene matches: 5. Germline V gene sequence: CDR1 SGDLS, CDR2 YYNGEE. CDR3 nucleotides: TGTGCCAGCAGCGCCCGGACTAGCGGCGCCTACGAGCAGTACTTC. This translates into CASSARTSGAYEQYF.

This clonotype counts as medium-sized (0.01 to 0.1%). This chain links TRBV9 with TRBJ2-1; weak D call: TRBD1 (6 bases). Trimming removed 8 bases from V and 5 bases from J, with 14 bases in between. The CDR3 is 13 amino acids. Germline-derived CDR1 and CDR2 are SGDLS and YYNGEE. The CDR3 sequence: CASQTGLHNEQFF. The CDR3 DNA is TGTGCCAGTCAAACAGGGTTACACAATGAGCAGTTCTTC.

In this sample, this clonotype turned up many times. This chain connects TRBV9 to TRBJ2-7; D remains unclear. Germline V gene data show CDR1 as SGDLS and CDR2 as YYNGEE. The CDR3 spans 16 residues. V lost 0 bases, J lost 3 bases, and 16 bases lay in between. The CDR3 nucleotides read TGTGCCAGCAGCGTAGATTTCGCAGGCTCACTCTACGAGCAGTACTTC. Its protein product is CASSVDFAGSLYEQYF.

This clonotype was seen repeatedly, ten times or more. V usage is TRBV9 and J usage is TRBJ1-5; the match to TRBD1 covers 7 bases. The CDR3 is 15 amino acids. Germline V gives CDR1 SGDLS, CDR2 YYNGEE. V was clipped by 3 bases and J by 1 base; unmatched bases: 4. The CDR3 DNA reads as TGTGCCAGCAGCGGCAGGGGGGGAAGCAATCAGCCCCAGCATTTT. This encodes CASSGRGGSNQPQHF.

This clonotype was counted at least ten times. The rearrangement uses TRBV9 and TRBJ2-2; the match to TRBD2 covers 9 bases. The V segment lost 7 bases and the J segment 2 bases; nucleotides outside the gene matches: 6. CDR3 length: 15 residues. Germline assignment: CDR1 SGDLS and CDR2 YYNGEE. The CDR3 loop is CASAFGTSNTGELFF. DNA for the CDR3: TGTGCCAGCGCGTTCGGGACTAGCAACACCGGGGAGCTGTTTTTT.

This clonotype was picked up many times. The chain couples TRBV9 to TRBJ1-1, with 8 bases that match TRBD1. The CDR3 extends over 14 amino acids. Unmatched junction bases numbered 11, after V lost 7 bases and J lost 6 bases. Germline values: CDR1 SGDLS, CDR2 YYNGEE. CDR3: CASGPGQAFSEAFF. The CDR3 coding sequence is TGTGCCAGCGGACCGGGACAGGCATTTTCTGAAGCTTTCTTT.